The 31 T cell receptor beta chains below were found in one sample sequenced in a study of blood T cell repertoires in COVID-19 (TCRdb year 2020). The library was prepared using the immunoSEQ multiplex PCR assay. TCRdb took over this immuneACCESS table, retaining in-frame rearrangements with V and J assigned. Such tables are incomplete; in checked studies, under half of the missing clones stem from an unresolved V gene, and the remainder is unexplained. Present in this sample are nearly 250,000 clones, approximately 89% of which were seen just once. The top ten constitute 1.5% to 2% of the sample. Material for sequencing was peripheral blood. The receptors originated from a woman in her sixties who had recovered from COVID-19.

The V call is TRBV18, the J call TRBJ2-7; TRBD1 agrees at 9 bases. Trimming cost V 3 bases and J 4 bases; bases outside gene matches: 13. The CDR3 contains 17 residues. Per germline, CDR1 KGHSH and CDR2 LQKENI. The CDR3 DNA follows: TGTGCCAGCTCACCCCGGCCAGTAACAGGGGGCGAATACGAGCAGTACTTC. Translating it yields CASSPRPVTGGEYEQYF.

This chain links TRBV7-2 with TRBJ1-5; TRBD1 matches 7 bases. This CDR3 has 16 residues. Unmatched junction bases numbered 6, after V lost 1 base and J lost 3 bases. CDR1 is SGHTA, CDR2 FQGNSA, per germline. The CDR3 nucleotides are TGTGCCAGCAGCTTAGTTGGGACAGCATTCAATCAGCCCCAGCATTTT. Protein sequence: CASSLVGTAFNQPQHF.

The chain couples TRBV15 to TRBJ1-1, with no clear D. In germline, CDR1 is LNHNV, CDR2 YYDKDF (reference sequence). The CDR3 runs to 15 residues. V was cut by 0 bases and J by 7 bases, with 15 bases left in between. CDR3: CATSRDRGRPSEAFF. The CDR3 coding sequence is TGTGCCACCAGCAGAGATCGCGGGAGGCCGAGTGAAGCTTTCTTT. Using reference TRBV15 and TRBJ1-1 for the parts outside the CDR3, the full variable domain is DAMVIQNPRYQVTQFGKPVTLSCSQTLNHNVMYWYQQKSSQAPKLLFHYYDKDFNNEADTPDNFQSRRPNTSFCFLDIRSPGLGDTAMYLCATSRDRGRPSEAFFGQGTRLTVV.

The V gene is TRBV5-1, the J gene TRBJ2-2; 9 nucleotides align to TRBD1. Per germline, CDR1 SGHRS and CDR2 YFSETQ. V lost 2 bases, J lost 4 bases, and 9 bases stayed unmatched. The length of the CDR3 is 17 residues. The CDR3 sequence is CASSFGAGQGLTGELFF. DNA for the CDR3: TGCGCCAGCAGCTTCGGCGCGGGACAGGGCCTCACCGGGGAGCTGTTTTTT.

This chain joins TRBV7-9 and TRBJ1-3; maybe TRBD1 (5 bases). The germline CDR1 and CDR2 sequences are SEHNR and FQNEAQ (reference sequence). CDR3 size: 15 residues. Trimming removed 5 bases at V and 2 bases at J, with 13 bases between. As DNA, the CDR3 is TGTGCCAGCAGCCCGTGGGGGGGAACTGGAAACACCATATATTTT. It is translated as CASSPWGGTGNTIYF.

The chain links TRBV3-1 (or the pseudogene TRBV3-2) to TRBJ1-1; possibly TRBD1 for D (5 bases). The germline CDR1 and CDR2 sequences are LGHDT and YNNKEL (reference sequence). This CDR3 contains 15 residues. V lost 4 bases and J lost 6, with 18 bases in between. The CDR3 region has the DNA TGTGCCAGCAGCCTCTTTTCTGGAGGGACGGCTGAAGCTTTCTTT. Protein sequence: CASSLFSGGTAEAFF.

V is TRBV3-1 (or the pseudogene TRBV3-2) and J is TRBJ2-4; no definite D call. Germline V gene lookup returns CDR1 LGHDT and CDR2 YNNKEL (reference sequence). V was clipped by 4 bases and J by 0 bases, with 10 bases between them. The CDR3 spans 15 residues. The DNA for the CDR3 is TGTGCCAGCAGCCCCCCCCCTCCAGCCAAAAACATTCAGTACTTC. This codes for CASSPPPPAKNIQYF.

In this sample, this clone turned up a few times. This sequence joins TRBV11-2 and TRBJ2-7, with no clear D. The length of the CDR3 is 11 residues. Germline assignment: CDR1 SGHAT and CDR2 FQNNGV. The V gene lost 4 bases and the J gene lost 4 bases, with 5 bases spanning the gap. CDR3 nucleotide sequence: TGTGCCAGCAGCTCTCGTTACGAGCAGTACTTC. This sequence encodes CASSSRYEQYF.

This chain's CDR3 is CASSLVGGETQYF. DNA of the CDR3: TGTGCCAGCAGCTTAGTGGGAGGGGAGACCCAGTACTTC. V usage is TRBV7-2 and J usage is TRBJ2-5; 7 positions agree with TRBD2. The CDR3 runs to 13 residues. The germline CDR1 and CDR2 sequences are SGHTA and FQGNSA. Trimming at V came to 1 base and at J to 5 bases, leaving 1 base not matched to a gene.

J is TRBJ2-7 and V is TRBV9; D is perhaps TRBD1 (5 bases). The germline V and J ends were trimmed by 3 bases and 0 bases, with 10 bases remaining between them. This CDR3 contains 14 residues. Germline V gene lookup returns CDR1 SGDLS and CDR2 YYNGEE. The CDR3 loop reads CASSALGASYEQYF. In DNA, the CDR3 is TGTGCCAGCAGCGCCTTAGGGGCCTCCTACGAGCAGTACTTC.

The chain recombines TRBV7-8 with TRBJ2-2, with 10 bases identical to TRBD1. The germline V gene encodes CDR1 SGHVS and CDR2 FQNEAQ. The CDR3 sequence is 15 residues long. The V and J ends lost 6 bases and 5 bases, in that order; junction bases with no gene match: 6. The CDR3 DNA is TGTGCCAGCAGGACGGGACAGGGGTTTACCGGGGAGCTGTTTTTT. This sequence encodes CASRTGQGFTGELFF.

The J gene is TRBJ2-3, the V gene TRBV19; D is unresolved. Germline CDR1 LNHDA, CDR2 SQIVND (reference sequence). V lost 3 bases and J lost 4, with 8 bases in between. The CDR3 has 13 residues. For the CDR3, the DNA is TGTGCCAGTAGTATGAGTCGATCAGATACGCAGTATTTT. Translation: CASSMSRSDTQYF.

V gene TRBV18 combines with J gene TRBJ1-5; D call uncertain. The CDR3 covers 13 residues. V was pared by 3 bases and J by 4 bases, with 7 bases between. Germline V gene data show CDR1 as KGHSH and CDR2 as LQKENI. The CDR3 region has the DNA TGTGCCAGCTCACCGGGCCGAAATCAGCCCCAGCATTTT. Its protein is CASSPGRNQPQHF. Using reference TRBV18 and TRBJ1-5 for the parts outside the CDR3, the full variable domain is NAGVMQNPRHLVRRRGQEARLRCSPMKGHSHVYWYRQLPEEGLKFMVYLQKENIIDESGMPKERFSAEFPKEGPSILRIQQVVRGDSAAYFCASSPGRNQPQHFGDGTRLSIL.

The gene calls are TRBV7-9 and TRBJ2-3; 13 bases fit TRBD2. Trimming removed 3 bases from V and 5 bases from J; junction bases left unmatched: 5. CDR1 and CDR2 from the germline V gene are SEHNR and FQNEAQ (reference sequence). The length of the CDR3 is 16 residues. CDR3 in amino acids: CASSFRTSGGRDTQYF. The CDR3, as DNA: TGTGCCAGCAGCTTTCGGACTAGCGGGGGTAGAGATACGCAGTATTTT.

This clone showed up just a few times. The chain uses TRBV2 and TRBJ2-7; D is perhaps TRBD2 (6 bases). The CDR3 covers 12 residues. Trimming removed 4 bases at V and 6 bases at J, with 10 bases between. Germline V gene sequence: CDR1 SNHLY, CDR2 FYNNEI. The CDR3 is CASSGSGGEQYF. Written as DNA, the CDR3 is TGTGCCAGCAGTGGTTCCGGGGGCGAGCAGTACTTC.

This clone turned up a few times. J is TRBJ1-4 and V is TRBV15, with D tentatively TRBD1 (5 bases). The germline CDR1 and CDR2 sequences are LNHNV and YYDKDF (reference sequence). This CDR3 region has 15 residues. Trimming took 0 bases from V and 4 from J, leaving 9 bases between them. The CDR3 DNA sequence: TGTGCCACCAGCAGAGAAACAGGCTTTAATGAAAAACTGTTTTTT. This gives the protein CATSRETGFNEKLFF.

The chain is built from TRBV2 and TRBJ2-1; D is ambiguous. Germline assignment: CDR1 SNHLY and CDR2 FYNNEI. There are 11 residues in the CDR3. Trimming shortened V by 6 bases and J by 6 bases, and 6 bases separated the two germline ends. This CDR3 reads CASSPFNEQFF. In DNA form, the CDR3 reads TGTGCCAGCAGCCCCTTCAATGAGCAGTTCTTC.

J is TRBJ1-6 and V is TRBV5-1, with TRBD1 matching 11 bases. CDR3 length equals 17 residues. CDR1 SGHRS and CDR2 YFSETQ come from the germline V gene. The V and J ends lost 0 bases and 10 bases, in that order; junction bases with no gene match: 9. This chain's CDR3 is CASSLGRVGQGVSPLHF. As DNA, the CDR3 is TGCGCCAGCAGCTTGGGTCGGGTGGGACAGGGGGTCTCACCCCTCCACTTT.

A single count supports this clone. The chain links TRBV9 to TRBJ1-2; 8 bases align to TRBD1. The CDR3 covers 14 residues. Germline values: CDR1 SGDLS, CDR2 YYNGEE. V was pared by 3 bases and J by 4 bases, with 5 bases of the junction left unmatched. CDR3 region: CASSGRQGLYGYTF. The CDR3 DNA follows: TGTGCCAGCAGCGGACGACAGGGGCTCTATGGCTACACCTTC.

The chain is built from TRBV7-2 and TRBJ1-3; 8 nucleotides match TRBD1. Germline V CDR1 and CDR2: SGHTA, FQGNSA. This CDR3 has 15 residues. With 5 bases clipped from V and 4 bases from J, the junction kept 7 bases outside the gene matches. The DNA of the CDR3 is TGTGCCAGCAGCCCTACAGGGGGGCTAGGAAACACCATATATTTT. Translated, it gives CASSPTGGLGNTIYF.

This rearrangement joins TRBV6-5 to TRBJ1-5; 10 nucleotides agree with TRBD1. Germline loops: CDR1 MNHEY, CDR2 SVGAGI. The CDR3 spans 15 residues. The V segment lost 6 bases and the J segment 5 bases; nucleotides outside the gene matches: 7. The CDR3 nucleotides read TGTGCCAGCAGACGGACAGGGGGTATCGATCAGCCCCAGCATTTT. As protein: CASRRTGGIDQPQHF.

This clone appeared a few times. The chain uses TRBV10-3 and TRBJ1-2, with 10 bases matching TRBD1. After removal of 6 bases from V and 8 bases from J, the junction contained 9 bases not matched to a gene. Germline CDR1 and CDR2: ENHRY and SYGVKD. The CDR3 loop spans 14 amino acids. The CDR3 DNA reads TGTGCCATCAGCAAGACAGGGGGCGCAGAAGGCTACACCTTC. As protein: CAISKTGGAEGYTF.

The J gene is TRBJ2-7, the V gene TRBV2; D perhaps matches TRBD1 (5 bases). The CDR3 length is 14 residues. Trimming removed 4 bases from V and 0 bases from J, with 10 bases in between. Germline V gene sequence: CDR1 SNHLY, CDR2 FYNNEI. The CDR3 nucleotides read TGTGCCAGCAGTGTGGGGCCCAGCTCCTACGAGCAGTACTTC. It encodes CASSVGPSSYEQYF.

This rearrangement joins TRBV3-1 (or the pseudogene TRBV3-2) to TRBJ1-1, with D unclear. The germline CDR1 and CDR2 sequences are LGHDT and YNNKEL (reference sequence). The CDR3 consists of 13 residues. The germline V and J ends were trimmed by 1 base and 6 bases, with 9 bases remaining between them. CDR3 region: CASSQARPPEAFF. DNA of the CDR3: TGTGCCAGCAGCCAAGCTCGTCCTCCTGAAGCTTTCTTT.

This clone appeared many times. The chain employs TRBV19 and TRBJ1-1; possible D gene TRBD1, 5 bases. The ends were cut back, 2 bases at V and 5 bases at J, with 9 bases in the middle. The germline V gene has CDR1 LNHDA and CDR2 SQIVND (reference sequence). The CDR3 runs to 13 residues. CDR3 region: CASSIRPGTEAFF. The CDR3 bases are TGTGCCAGTAGTATAAGGCCAGGGACTGAAGCTTTCTTT.

The rearrangement links TRBV20-1 to TRBJ1-2, with D uncertain. The CDR3 covers 17 residues. Trimming removed 3 bases from V and 4 bases from J, with 24 bases in between. Looked up from germline, CDR1 is DFQATT and CDR2 is SNEGSKA (reference sequence). CDR3 sequence: CSASPLEEAAPFYGYTF. The CDR3 coding sequence is TGCAGTGCTAGTCCCCTCGAGGAGGCCGCACCTTTCTATGGCTACACCTTC.

The rearrangement joins TRBV4-1 to TRBJ2-3, with D perhaps TRBD2 (6 bases). Trimming pared 0 bases from V and 1 base from J, leaving 11 bases between. CDR3 length equals 16 residues. Germline-derived CDR1 and CDR2 are MGHRA and YSYEKL. The CDR3 reads CASSQDDKRGTDTQYF. The CDR3 nucleotides are TGCGCCAGCAGCCAAGATGATAAGCGGGGCACAGATACGCAGTATTTT.

The gene calls are TRBV29-1 and TRBJ2-5; possibly TRBD2 for D (6 bases). Per germline, CDR1 SQVTM and CDR2 ANQGSEA. The CDR3 is 15 amino acids. V was clipped by 8 bases and J by 3 bases, with 22 bases between them. In nucleotides, the CDR3 is TGCAGCACTCTCTCTGCGGGAAGAGGGAAAGAGACCCAGTACTTC. This translates into CSTLSAGRGKETQYF.

This clone was detected only a few times. CDR3 in amino acids: CASRPGAGEYYGYTF. The CDR3, as DNA: TGTGCCAGCAGACCCGGGGCAGGGGAATACTATGGCTACACCTTC. The chain has TRBV7-3 and TRBJ1-2, with D possibly matching TRBD1 (6 bases). This CDR3 spans 15 amino acids. CDR1 and CDR2 from the germline V gene are SGHTA and FQGTGA. The germline V and J ends were trimmed by 6 bases and 3 bases, with 17 bases remaining between them.

The chain has TRBV2 and TRBJ2-7; TRBD2 matches at 11 bases. Trimming cost V 6 bases and J 4 bases; bases outside gene matches: 5. The germline V gene has CDR1 SNHLY and CDR2 FYNNEI. The length of the CDR3 is 14 residues. The CDR3, as DNA: TGTGCCAGCAGCCTACTAGCGGGGGCTTACGAGCAGTACTTC. This translates into CASSLLAGAYEQYF.

The chain carries TRBV10-3 and TRBJ1-2; D not resolved. Germline V CDR1 and CDR2: ENHRY, SYGVKD. Deletions cut 3 bases from V and 8 bases from J, with 10 bases between. The CDR3 loop spans 12 amino acids. The CDR3 protein is CAISDSHGGYTF. CDR3 nucleotides: TGTGCCATCAGTGACTCCCACGGGGGCTACACCTTC.